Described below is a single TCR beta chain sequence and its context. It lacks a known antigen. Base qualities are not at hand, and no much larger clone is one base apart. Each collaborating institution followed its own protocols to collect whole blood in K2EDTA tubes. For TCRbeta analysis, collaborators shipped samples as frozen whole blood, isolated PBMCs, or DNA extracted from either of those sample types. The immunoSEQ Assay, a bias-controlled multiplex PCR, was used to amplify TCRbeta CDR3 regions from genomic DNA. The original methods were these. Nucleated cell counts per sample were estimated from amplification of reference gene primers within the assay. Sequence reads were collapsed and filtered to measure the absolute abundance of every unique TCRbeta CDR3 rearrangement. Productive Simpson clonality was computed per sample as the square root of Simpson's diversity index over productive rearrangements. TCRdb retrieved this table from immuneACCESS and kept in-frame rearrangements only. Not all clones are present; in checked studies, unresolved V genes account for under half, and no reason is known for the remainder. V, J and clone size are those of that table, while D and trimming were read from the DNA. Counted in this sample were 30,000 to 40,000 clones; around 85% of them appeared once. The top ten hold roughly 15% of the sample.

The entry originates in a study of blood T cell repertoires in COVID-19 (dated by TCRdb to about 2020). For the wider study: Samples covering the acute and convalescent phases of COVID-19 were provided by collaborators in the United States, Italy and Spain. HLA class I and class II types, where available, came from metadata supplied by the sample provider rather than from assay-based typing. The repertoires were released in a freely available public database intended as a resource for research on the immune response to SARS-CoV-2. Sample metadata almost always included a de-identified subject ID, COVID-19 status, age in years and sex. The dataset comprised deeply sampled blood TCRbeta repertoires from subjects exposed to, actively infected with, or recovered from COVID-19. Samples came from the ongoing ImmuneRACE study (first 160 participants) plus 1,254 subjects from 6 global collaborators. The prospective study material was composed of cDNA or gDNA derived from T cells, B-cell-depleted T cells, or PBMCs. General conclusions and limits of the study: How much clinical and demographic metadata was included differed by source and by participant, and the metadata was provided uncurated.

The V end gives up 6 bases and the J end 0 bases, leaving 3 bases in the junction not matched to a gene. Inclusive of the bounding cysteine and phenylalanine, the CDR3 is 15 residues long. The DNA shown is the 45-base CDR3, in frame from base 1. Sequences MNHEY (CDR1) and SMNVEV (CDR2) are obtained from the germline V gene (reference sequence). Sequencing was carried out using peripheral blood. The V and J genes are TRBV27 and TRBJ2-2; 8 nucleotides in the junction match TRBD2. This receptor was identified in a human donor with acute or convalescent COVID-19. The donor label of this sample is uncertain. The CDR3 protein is CASSSGLANTGELFF. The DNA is TGTGCCAGCAGCTCGGGACTAGCGAACACCGGGGAGCTGTTTTTT.